Listed below are T cell receptor beta chains from one sample, sequenced in a study of CD8 T cells in ankylosing spondylitis. MiXCR was run by TCRdb on the 5' RACE reads, yielding one entry per CDR3 protein. The profile shows about 240,000 distinct CDR3 sequences, around 7.8% of them singletons. The specimen sequenced was blood, either unsorted or a sorted T cell fraction (not recorded which). These receptor sequences come from a male donor with ankylosing spondylitis or in good health (not recorded which). CDR3s include the opening cysteine and the closing phenylalanine or tryptophan. Each record gives: D gene, V gene, J gene, clone size, CDR3 protein, CDR3 DNA. The D gene is left open where the match is weak. Size is stated for part of the rows, as once, few or many counts, or as a class when the clone is expanded.

d_gene: -
v_gene: TRBV12-3/TRBV12-4
j_gene: TRBJ2-3
abundance: many
CDR3aa: CASSLDSPADTQYF
CDR3nt: TGTGCCAGCAGTTTAGACAGTCCCGCAGATACGCAGTATTTT

d_gene: -
v_gene: TRBV4-2
j_gene: TRBJ2-1
abundance: many
CDR3aa: CASSQEGYQAPYNEQFF
CDR3nt: TGTGCCAGCAGCCAAGAGGGATACCAGGCGCCCTACAATGAGCAGTTCTTC

d_gene: -
v_gene: TRBV13
j_gene: TRBJ2-1
abundance: few
CDR3aa: CASRKVGVDEQFF
CDR3nt: TGTGCCAGCCGAAAAGTTGGTGTGGATGAGCAGTTCTTC

d_gene: -
v_gene: TRBV7-2
j_gene: TRBJ1-2
abundance: many
CDR3aa: CASSLGQTNYGYTF
CDR3nt: TGTGCCAGCAGCTTAGGACAGACTAACTATGGCTACACCTTC

d_gene: TRBD2
v_gene: TRBV9
j_gene: TRBJ2-5
abundance: few
CDR3aa: CASSLGLADTYQETQYF
CDR3nt: TGTGCCAGCAGCTTGGGACTAGCGGACACGTACCAAGAGACCCAGTACTTC

d_gene: -
v_gene: TRBV20-1
j_gene: TRBJ1-2
abundance: many
CDR3aa: CSASAGRGGYTF
CDR3nt: TGCAGTGCTAGTGCGGGAAGGGGTGGCTACACCTTC

d_gene: -
v_gene: TRBV10-1
j_gene: TRBJ1-1
abundance: many
CDR3aa: CASSDLPAGEAFF
CDR3nt: TGCGCCAGCAGTGACCTCCCGGCCGGTGAAGCTTTCTTT

d_gene: -
v_gene: TRBV5-5
j_gene: TRBJ1-2
abundance: many
CDR3aa: CASSQLTTGTVYGYTF
CDR3nt: TGTGCCAGCAGCCAACTTACCACCGGGACGGTCTATGGCTACACCTTC

d_gene: -
v_gene: TRBV7-2
j_gene: TRBJ2-7
abundance: few
CDR3aa: CASSLEGQVSYEQYF
CDR3nt: TGTGCCAGCAGCTTAGAGGGTCAGGTCTCCTACGAGCAGTACTTC

d_gene: -
v_gene: TRBV19
j_gene: TRBJ1-5
abundance: few
CDR3aa: CASSTGPNLVSNQPQHF
CDR3nt: TGTGCCAGTAGTACCGGCCCCAACCTCGTTAGCAATCAGCCCCAGCATTTT

d_gene: TRBD2
v_gene: TRBV7-2
j_gene: TRBJ2-7
abundance: few
CDR3aa: CASSPRLANEQYF
CDR3nt: TGTGCCAGCAGCCCTCGACTAGCTAACGAGCAGTACTTC

d_gene: -
v_gene: TRBV28
j_gene: TRBJ1-2
abundance: few
CDR3aa: CASSLRTGGYTF
CDR3nt: TGTGCCAGCAGTCTCCGGACGGGGGGCTACACCTTC

d_gene: -
v_gene: TRBV5-1
j_gene: TRBJ1-2
abundance: many
CDR3aa: CASTQGSDYGYTF
CDR3nt: TGCGCCAGCACCCAGGGGAGCGACTATGGCTACACCTTC

d_gene: -
v_gene: TRBV6-2/TRBV6-3
j_gene: TRBJ1-2
abundance: many
CDR3aa: CASKVLSEGYTF
CDR3nt: TGTGCCAGCAAGGTTTTATCGGAGGGCTACACCTTC

d_gene: TRBD1
v_gene: TRBV3-1
j_gene: TRBJ2-2
abundance: many
CDR3aa: CASSRPGGSTGELFF
CDR3nt: TGTGCCAGCAGCCGGCCAGGGGGATCAACCGGGGAGCTGTTTTTT

d_gene: -
v_gene: TRBV6-1
j_gene: TRBJ2-4
abundance: -
CDR3aa: CASKRAPGRNIQYF
CDR3nt: TGTGCCAGCAAAAGGGCCCCCGGCAGAAACATTCAGTACTTC

d_gene: -
v_gene: TRBV7-2
j_gene: TRBJ2-7
abundance: few
CDR3aa: CASSFESRGEGEQYF
CDR3nt: TGTGCCAGCAGCTTCGAGTCGCGGGGTGAAGGCGAGCAGTACTTC

d_gene: -
v_gene: TRBV7-9
j_gene: TRBJ1-1
abundance: few
CDR3aa: CASSLRFNTEAFF
CDR3nt: TGTGCCAGCAGCTTACGGTTCAACACTGAAGCTTTCTTT

d_gene: TRBD1
v_gene: TRBV29-1
j_gene: TRBJ1-2
abundance: few
CDR3aa: CSVDRTGEGYGYTF
CDR3nt: TGCAGCGTTGATCGGACAGGGGAAGGGTATGGCTACACCTTC

d_gene: -
v_gene: TRBV5-6
j_gene: TRBJ1-5
abundance: many
CDR3aa: CASSLAGSPDQPQHF
CDR3nt: TGTGCCAGCAGCTTGGCCGGGAGTCCGGATCAGCCCCAGCATTTT

d_gene: TRBD1
v_gene: TRBV9
j_gene: TRBJ2-3
abundance: -
CDR3aa: CASSSRDREFPDTQYF
CDR3nt: TGTGCCAGCAGCTCTCGGGACAGGGAGTTCCCAGATACGCAGTATTTT

d_gene: TRBD2
v_gene: TRBV7-8
j_gene: TRBJ2-2
abundance: many
CDR3aa: CASSLGRGGSNTGELFF
CDR3nt: TGTGCCAGCAGCTTAGGTCGGGGGGGATCTAACACCGGGGAGCTGTTTTTT

d_gene: -
v_gene: TRBV6-5
j_gene: TRBJ2-3
abundance: -
CDR3aa: CASSYGTTDTQYF
CDR3nt: TGTGCCAGCAGTTACGGGACAACTGATACGCAGTATTTT

d_gene: -
v_gene: TRBV20-1
j_gene: TRBJ2-7
abundance: few
CDR3aa: CSARDQDGRYEQYF
CDR3nt: TGCAGTGCTAGAGATCAGGACGGCCGCTACGAGCAGTACTTC

d_gene: -
v_gene: TRBV6-2/TRBV6-3
j_gene: TRBJ2-1
abundance: many
CDR3aa: CASAQVALSEQFF
CDR3nt: TGTGCCAGCGCGCAGGTAGCCCTCAGTGAGCAGTTCTTC

d_gene: -
v_gene: TRBV5-1
j_gene: TRBJ2-5
abundance: -
CDR3aa: CASSMTGEETQYF
CDR3nt: TGCGCCAGCAGCATGACAGGCGAAGAGACCCAGTACTTC

d_gene: -
v_gene: TRBV29-1
j_gene: TRBJ1-1
abundance: many
CDR3aa: CSVGVRGVRTEAFF
CDR3nt: TGCAGCGTGGGGGTTCGAGGGGTGAGGACTGAAGCTTTCTTT

d_gene: -
v_gene: TRBV20-1
j_gene: TRBJ2-5
abundance: -
CDR3aa: CSARIKREETQYF
CDR3nt: TGCAGTGCTAGAATTAAGCGTGAGGAGACCCAGTACTTC